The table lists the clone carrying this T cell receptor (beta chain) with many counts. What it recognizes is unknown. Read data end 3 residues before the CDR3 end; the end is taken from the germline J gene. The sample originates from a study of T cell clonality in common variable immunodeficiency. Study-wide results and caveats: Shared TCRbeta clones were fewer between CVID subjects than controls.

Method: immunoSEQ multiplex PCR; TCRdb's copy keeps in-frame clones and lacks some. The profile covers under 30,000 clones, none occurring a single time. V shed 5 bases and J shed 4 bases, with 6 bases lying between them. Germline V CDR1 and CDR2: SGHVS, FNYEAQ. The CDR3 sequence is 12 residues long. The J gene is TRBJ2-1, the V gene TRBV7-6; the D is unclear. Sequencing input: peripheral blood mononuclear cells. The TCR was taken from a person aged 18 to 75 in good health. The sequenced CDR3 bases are TGTGCCAGCAGCCTTCAGTACAATGAG. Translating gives CASSLQYNE. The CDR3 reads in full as CASSLQYNEQFF.